This section outlines one TCR beta chain sequence together with its context. The entry originates in a study of blood T cell repertoires in COVID-19. Original data processing: Estimates of nucleated cell counts were drawn from the amplification of reference gene primers. The repertoire was sequenced with immunoSEQ multiplex PCR; TCRdb's copy has only in-frame clones and lacks some. V and J calls and clone size come straight from that table; D and trimming were deduced from the DNA. The sample records some 33,000 clones, 80% to 95% being singletons. The CDR3 covers 13 residues. Germline CDR1 and CDR2: SGHNT and YYREEE (reference sequence). Trimming took off 3 bases at V and 3 bases at J, with 9 bases between the two ends.

V and J are TRBV5-4 and TRBJ1-2, with D hard to call. Specimen: peripheral blood. The clonotype comes from a man between 65 and 80 years old with active or convalescent COVID-19. The CDR3 sequence: CASSSDGDYGYTF. CDR3 sequence (DNA): TGTGCCAGCAGCTCCGACGGGGACTATGGCTACACCTTC. The full variable domain, its missing parts supplied by reference TRBV5-4 and TRBJ1-2, is ETGVTQSPTHLIKTRGQQVTLRCSSQSGHNTVSWYQQALGQGPQFIFQYYREEENGRGNFPPRFSGLQFPNYSSELNVNALELDDSALYLCASSSDGDYGYTFGSGTRLTVV.